The table lists the clone carrying this TCR beta chain with a few counts. What it binds is unknown. This record comes from a study of T cells in Graves' hyperthyroidism and ophthalmopathy. Template material for amplifying TCR beta CDR3 regions consisted of RNA transcripts. The HTBI primer set was used in a first-round RT-PCR of the TCR CDR3. MiXCR was run by TCRdb on the multiplex PCR reads, yielding one entry per CDR3 protein. The sample has around 490,000 distinct CDR3 sequences, 20% seen once. Active moderate-to-severe ophthalmopathy, Clinical Activity Score at least 3, NOSPECS at least 4, under 3 months' duration. Study results and caveats: The model foresaw ophthalmopathy a median around seven months prior to onset. In the blood, most expanded thyroid clonotypes above 0.001 appeared as well.

V gave up 3 bases and J gave up 4 bases; unmatched junction bases: 8. Germline V lookup: CDR1 SGHRS, CDR2 YFSETQ. This CDR3 has 15 residues. Sample: blood. This sequence joins TRBV5-1 and TRBJ2-5, with TRBD1 matching over 8 bases. The receptor comes from a man in his forties with Graves' ophthalmopathy. The CDR3 here is CASSSPYDRGETQYF. The CDR3 DNA reads TGCGCCAGCAGCTCCCCATACGACAGGGGAGAGACCCAGTACTTC.